The rows below give T cell receptor beta chains drawn from one sample of a study of blood T cell repertoires in COVID-19. Here immunoSEQ multiplex PCR was the method, and the copy in TCRdb shows in-frame clones only, minus some. The table includes about 76,000 clones, around 90% detected once. The specimen sequenced was peripheral blood. The receptors here all came from a man younger than 45 with acute or convalescent COVID-19. The CDR3 runs from the conserved cysteine through the conserved F or W. D genes are given only for firm matches. Size tells how often a clone was seen (once, few, many) or the class of an expanded clone, and some rows leave it out.

TRBD2	TRBV27	TRBJ2-3	-	CSSPGTSGRAGTDTQYF	TGTTCGTCTCCCGGGACTAGCGGGAGGGCCGGCACAGATACGCAGTATTTT
TRBD2	TRBV7-9	TRBJ2-2	few	CASRLVEAGGENTGELFF	TGTGCCAGCAGGCTTGTGGAGGCGGGAGGAGAGAACACCGGGGAGCTGTTTTTT
-	TRBV18	TRBJ2-5	once	CASSPGETQYF	TGTGCCAGCTCTCCGGGTGAGACCCAGTACTTC
-	TRBV27	TRBJ1-2	once	CASSPRPDSSAYGYTF	TGTGCCAGCAGTCCTCGCCCCGACAGTTCTGCCTATGGCTACACCTTC
-	TRBV6-4	TRBJ1-3	once	CASSRRRLRNTIYF	TGTGCCAGCAGTCGTCGCAGACTAAGGAACACCATATATTTT
-	TRBV4-2	TRBJ1-5	-	CASSQEEKGNQPQHF	TGTGCCAGCAGCCAAGAGGAGAAGGGGAATCAGCCCCAGCATTTT
TRBD1	TRBV19	TRBJ2-6	-	CAVGTGVSGANVLTF	TGTGCCGTCGGGACAGGGGTCTCTGGGGCCAACGTCCTGACTTTC
TRBD1	TRBV28	TRBJ2-7	once	CASRLPRGRGEQYF	TGTGCCAGCAGATTACCGAGGGGGCGAGGTGAGCAGTACTTC
-	TRBV24-1	TRBJ2-2	-	CATSDLGRGNTGELFF	TGTGCCACCAGTGATTTGGGCAGGGGAAACACCGGGGAGCTGTTTTTT
-	TRBV28	TRBJ1-2	few	CASSFMELYGYTF	TGTGCCAGCAGTTTCATGGAGCTCTATGGCTACACCTTC
-	TRBV6-1	TRBJ1-6	few	CASSDIADTNSPLHF	TGTGCCAGCAGTGATATCGCGGACACTAATTCACCCCTCCACTTT
TRBD1	TRBV5-4	TRBJ1-2	-	CASSLDRGRGYTF	TGTGCCAGCAGCTTGGACAGGGGGCGCGGCTACACCTTC
-	TRBV2	TRBJ2-6	-	CASFIGRSGANVLTF	TGTGCCAGCTTTATCGGTCGCTCTGGGGCCAACGTCCTGACTTTC
-	TRBV4-3	TRBJ1-2	once	CASSQATSDYGYTF	TGCGCCAGCAGCCAAGCCACAAGTGACTATGGCTACACCTTC
TRBD2	TRBV13	TRBJ2-3	-	CASSSLAGEIDTQYF	TGTGCCAGCAGCTCACTAGCGGGAGAAATAGATACGCAGTATTTT
TRBD1	TRBV2	TRBJ1-1	-	CASGQQPNTEAFF	TGTGCCTCGGGACAGCAGCCGAACACTGAAGCTTTCTTT
TRBD1	TRBV2	TRBJ1-6	-	CASSDPGQGWTPLHF	TGTGCCAGCAGTGACCCCGGACAGGGATGGACACCCCTCCACTTT
TRBD1	TRBV6-4	TRBJ2-2	-	CATDRVRTGELFF	TGTGCCACCGACAGGGTAAGGACCGGGGAGCTGTTTTTT
-	TRBV27	TRBJ1-1	-	CASSLSGATAGQAEAFF	TGTGCCAGCAGTTTATCGGGGGCGACGGCAGGTCAGGCTGAAGCTTTCTTT
-	TRBV19	TRBJ2-1	few	CATARRTQWGEQFF	TGTGCCACCGCCAGACGGACACAATGGGGTGAGCAGTTCTTC
-	TRBV18	TRBJ1-5	-	CASSPPREGNQPQHF	TGTGCCAGCTCACCACCTAGGGAGGGCAATCAGCCCCAGCATTTT
-	TRBV29-1	TRBJ1-2	-	CSVEEGDSNYGYTF	TGCAGCGTTGAAGAAGGGGATTCTAACTATGGCTACACCTTC
TRBD1	TRBV9	TRBJ2-7	-	CASSVRDRGFYEQYF	TGTGCCAGCAGCGTCCGGGACAGGGGCTTTTACGAGCAGTACTTC
TRBD2	TRBV5-6	TRBJ2-7	-	CASTRSGGAGGYEQYF	TGTGCCAGCACTCGTTCGGGTGGAGCGGGAGGTTACGAGCAGTACTTC
-	TRBV6-2/TRBV6-3	TRBJ2-2	-	CASSYRPGGVNTGELFF	TGTGCCAGCAGTTACCGACCGGGGGGCGTGAACACCGGGGAGCTGTTTTTT
TRBD2	TRBV13	TRBJ2-7	few	CASSSGLAEEGEQYF	TGTGCCAGCAGCTCGGGACTAGCGGAAGAGGGCGAGCAGTACTTC
TRBD1	TRBV30	TRBJ2-5	few	CAWSTRDRRNQETQYF	TGTGCCTGGAGTACCCGGGACAGGCGGAACCAAGAGACCCAGTACTTC
-	TRBV25-1	TRBJ2-5	-	CASSEMGASETQYF	TGTGCCAGCAGTGAAATGGGGGCCTCAGAGACCCAGTACTTC
TRBD1	TRBV7-2	TRBJ2-7	-	CASSTRQGIGEQYF	TGTGCCAGCAGCACCCGACAGGGGATTGGCGAGCAGTACTTC
TRBD1	TRBV28	TRBJ1-6	-	CASRPTDRVWNSPLHF	TGTGCCAGCAGGCCCACCGACAGGGTCTGGAATTCACCCCTCCACTTT
TRBD2	TRBV19	TRBJ2-1	once	CASGTSGSGNEQFF	TGTGCCAGTGGGACTAGCGGGAGTGGCAATGAGCAGTTCTTC
-	TRBV19	TRBJ1-5	-	CASTIQGHRRPQHF	TGTGCCAGTACCATTCAGGGGCACCGTCGGCCCCAGCATTTT
TRBD1	TRBV10-1	TRBJ2-5	-	CASSEALPGQNRGETQYF	TGCGCCAGCAGTGAGGCACTACCGGGACAGAACCGAGGAGAGACCCAGTACTTC
-	TRBV2	TRBJ1-6	-	CASSSDGSPLHF	TGTGCCAGCAGTTCAGATGGTTCACCCCTCCACTTT
TRBD2	TRBV3-1/TRBV3-2	TRBJ2-3	-	CASSQDPASGRSLRQYF	TGTGCCAGCAGCCAAGATCCGGCTAGCGGCCGGTCCCTAAGGCAGTATTTT
TRBD2	TRBV28	TRBJ2-3	-	CASSSSGRSWGEDTQYF	TGTGCCAGCAGTTCTAGCGGGAGAAGTTGGGGGGAAGATACGCAGTATTTT
-	TRBV27	TRBJ1-5	-	CASSGMNQPQHF	TGTGCCAGCTCGGGAATGAATCAGCCCCAGCATTTT
-	TRBV6-5	TRBJ2-1	-	CASRPDRPSYNEQFF	TGTGCCAGCAGACCGGACAGACCTTCCTACAATGAGCAGTTCTTC
-	TRBV7-8	TRBJ2-3	-	CASSLVGRGTADTQYF	TGTGCCAGCAGCTTAGTCGGCAGGGGCACGGCAGATACGCAGTATTTT
-	TRBV2	TRBJ2-5	-	CASSVPGEETQYF	TGTGCCAGCAGTGTTCCGGGGGAAGAGACCCAGTACTTC
TRBD2	TRBV5-1	TRBJ2-3	-	CASSLVVSGSSDTQYF	TGCGCCAGCAGCTTGGTAGTTAGCGGGAGTTCAGATACGCAGTATTTT
-	TRBV7-3	TRBJ2-2	-	CASSLADGRAGGELFF	TGTGCCAGCAGCTTAGCCGACGGCAGGGCCGGCGGGGAGCTGTTTTTT
-	TRBV9	TRBJ2-4	-	CASSVGIAKNIQYF	TGTGCCAGCAGCGTAGGTATAGCCAAAAACATTCAGTACTTC
TRBD1	TRBV7-9	TRBJ2-7	few	CASSHPERTGHYEQYF	TGTGCCAGCAGCCATCCCGAGAGGACAGGGCACTACGAGCAGTACTTC
-	TRBV3-1/TRBV3-2	TRBJ1-5	-	CASSRTANQPQHF	TGTGCCAGCAGCCGGACAGCAAATCAGCCCCAGCATTTT
TRBD1	TRBV28	TRBJ2-7	-	CASSRQGSYEQYF	TGTGCCAGCAGTAGACAGGGTAGTTACGAGCAGTACTTC
TRBD1	TRBV6-5	TRBJ1-6	-	CASRTGIYNSPLHF	TGTGCCAGCAGGACAGGGATCTATAATTCACCCCTCCACTTT
TRBD2	TRBV4-1	TRBJ2-3	-	CASSQASWREQTDTQYF	TGCGCCAGCAGCCAAGCCTCCTGGCGGGAGCAGACAGATACGCAGTATTTT
-	TRBV7-6	TRBJ1-1	-	CASSLGGGNTEAFF	TGTGCCAGCAGCTTAGGGGGGGGGAACACTGAAGCTTTCTTT
TRBD1	TRBV28	TRBJ1-5	-	CASITGVNGQPQHF	TGTGCCAGCATTACAGGGGTGAATGGTCAGCCCCAGCATTTT
-	TRBV28	TRBJ2-2	-	CASSLTTGELFF	TGTGCCAGCAGTTTGACAACCGGGGAGCTGTTTTTT
-	TRBV29-1	TRBJ2-3	-	CSVDSRSADTQYF	TGCAGCGTTGACAGCAGAAGCGCAGATACGCAGTATTTT
-	TRBV30	TRBJ2-7	-	CAWNPGRDYEQYF	TGTGCCTGGAATCCGGGAAGGGACTACGAGCAGTACTTC
-	TRBV11-2	TRBJ2-1	-	CASSGITSEQFF	TGTGCCAGCAGCGGGATTACTAGTGAGCAGTTCTTC
TRBD1	TRBV19	TRBJ2-5	-	CASSPTGGGLETQYF	TGTGCCAGTAGTCCGACAGGGGGCGGATTGGAGACCCAGTACTTC
TRBD1	TRBV10-1	TRBJ2-6	-	CASSLGQGTFGANVLTF	TGCGCCAGCAGTTTGGGACAGGGGACCTTTGGGGCCAACGTCCTGACTTTC
TRBD1	TRBV4-1	TRBJ1-5	-	CASSQREDRLNQPQHF	TGCGCCAGCAGCCAGAGGGAGGACAGGCTTAATCAGCCCCAGCATTTT
-	TRBV5-4	TRBJ2-7	-	CASSQMGSGYEQYF	TGTGCCAGCAGCCAGATGGGCAGTGGCTACGAGCAGTACTTC
-	TRBV7-9	TRBJ1-1	-	CASSLHAEAFF	TGTGCCAGCAGCTTACATGCTGAAGCTTTCTTT